This TCR beta chain was captured by sequencing in a study of Ad26.COV2.S vaccination and SARS-CoV-2 variants (dated by TCRdb to the early 2020s). Study-level background: Donors in the vaccine arm were drawn from COV1001, a phase I-IIa trial of Ad26.COV2.S in healthy adults that was multicentre, randomized, double-blind and placebo-controlled. Ad26.COV2.S was administered intramuscularly at 5 x 10^10 or 1 x 10^11 viral particles, either as a single shot or as two shots given 56 days apart. The specificity and breadth of SARS-CoV-2-reactive T cell receptors after Ad26.COV2.S vaccination were assessed by TCRbeta repertoire sequencing. The TCR-sequenced set comprised approximately 30 samples: around 20 Ad26.COV2.S vaccine recipients, 5 placebo recipients and 8 SARS-CoV-2 convalescent individuals. Participants in the trial were split at random into five groups of five each, receiving low-dose or high-dose Ad26.COV2.S once or twice, or else placebo on both occasions. Blinding of investigators to trial group allocation was maintained during experiments and outcome assessment.

The sample's treatment or condition label, in plain terms: around 19 received Ad26.COV2.S at low or high dose, single or two shots; 5 received placebo; per-sample allocation not given. Repertoires of vaccine and placebo recipients were sequenced from samples taken on day 63 after the first injection. In Cohort 1b, fewer than 30 adults aged 18-55 years were enrolled at a single site in Boston, USA, between 29 July and 7 August 2020. Ad26.COV2.S was a replication-incompetent adenovirus type 26 vector that expressed a prefusion-stabilized SARS-CoV-2 spike protein derived from the original Wuhan strain. CDR1 and CDR2 were assigned from the germline V gene (reference sequence) as LNHDA and SQIVND. Including the terminal cysteine and phenylalanine, the CDR3 comprises 13 residues. The sequence is cut down to CDR3 DNA, 39 bases in frame from base 1. The trim is 7 bases for V and 5 bases for J, with a gap of 12 bases between the germline ends.

Points on this clone: What this receptor recognizes is not known. The sample holds no much larger clone one base away, and base qualities are not on file.

Findings and caveats that apply to the study as a whole: It was noted by the authors that total T cell responses may have been underestimated by the TCR breadth and depth analyses. After vaccination, substantial breadth of spike-specific CD8+ and CD4+ T cell responses was reported. Spike-specific TCR breadth was higher in Ad26.COV2.S recipients than in placebo recipients (P = 0.0014). The study lacked the statistical power to compare responses across vaccine doses or regimens. Vaccine and placebo recipients had similar non-spike TCR breadth, a finding consistent with the vaccine containing only spike.

The immunoSEQ Assay was used to sequence TCRbeta CDR3 regions. After extraction, genomic DNA underwent amplification by bias-controlled multiplex PCR, followed by high-throughput sequencing. Regarding the original processing steps: To quantify the absolute abundance of every unique TCRbeta CDR3 region, sequences were collapsed and filtered. T cell fraction was estimated by normalizing TCRbeta template counts to usable DNA, with usable DNA measured through amplification of reference genes found in all nucleated cells. Repertoire TCRs were annotated as SARS-CoV-2-specific when V gene, CDR3 amino acid sequence and J gene were exactly matched to a known reactive TCR set. The reference SARS-CoV-2 TCR set came from MIRA and was filtered for enrichment in COVID-19-positive ImmuneCODE repertoires, removing public or cross-reactive TCRs. Using the MIRA antigens, annotated TCRs were further analysed by specific ORF or by position within an ORF. Breadth was defined as annotated unique rearrangements over total unique productive rearrangements; depth was the summed frequency of those rearrangements. Group comparisons of TCR breadth used two-sided Wilcoxon rank-sum tests. Drawn from immuneACCESS, this table holds only the in-frame rearrangements with V and J called that TCRdb kept. Clones are partly lost; checked studies trace under half to an unresolved V gene and leave the rest unexplained. The V and J calls and clone size were taken over from that table, and D and trimming were inferred from the DNA. In all, the sample holds around 370,000 clones, and around 84% of those were seen once. The ten biggest clones cover roughly 3.1% of the sample.

Sequences were derived from peripheral blood, sampled in a trial of Ad26.COV2.S vaccine versus placebo. The receptor chain draws on TRBV19 and TRBJ2-1, and TRBD2 may be the D gene, going by 5 matching bases. This TCR was recovered from a person aged 18-60 years who received the Ad26.COV2.S COVID-19 vaccine or a placebo. Here is the DNA: TGTGCCAGTATGCCGGGAACCCACAATGAGCAGTTCTTC. This codes for CASMPGTHNEQFF.